The 9 T cell receptor beta chains given below trace back to one sample, sequenced in a study of blood T cell repertoires in COVID-19 (TCRdb year 2020). Library construction relied on the immunoSEQ multiplex PCR assay. In its TCRdb copy, this immuneACCESS table keeps in-frame sequences only and misses some clones. Where compared with another copy, unresolved V genes explain less than half of these, and the others have no known cause. This sample is represented by 20,000 to 25,000 clones; 88% of them were singletons. The top ten hold roughly 22% of the sample. Specimen: peripheral blood. The receptors were gathered from an older man in a cohort sampled during active COVID-19.

This chain links TRBV28 with TRBJ2-7; possibly TRBD2 for D (5 bases). Trimming left V 5 bases short and J 0 bases short, with 11 bases between. CDR3 length equals 14 residues. Looked up from germline, CDR1 is MDHEN and CDR2 is SYDVKM. Written as DNA, the CDR3 is TGTGCCAGCAGTCCCGGCGGGTCCTCCTACGAGCAGTACTTC. This codes for CASSPGGSSYEQYF.

The J gene is TRBJ1-5, the V gene TRBV11-2; no clear D. The germline V gene has CDR1 SGHAT and CDR2 FQNNGV. Trimming removed 3 bases from V and 4 bases from J, with 4 bases in between. This CDR3 is built from 12 residues. CDR3 region: CASSLENQPQHF. CDR3 in DNA: TGTGCCAGCAGCTTGGAGAATCAGCCCCAGCATTTT.

This clone was counted only a few times. The chain is built from TRBV7-9 and TRBJ1-2; 7 bases match TRBD1. The germline V gene encodes CDR1 SEHNR and CDR2 FQNEAQ (reference sequence). Trimming removed 4 bases from V and 0 bases from J; junction bases left unmatched: 14. The CDR3 contains 18 residues. CDR3 nucleotide sequence: TGTGCCAGCAGCTGGGATCCGGGACAGTCCTCTGCTAACTATGGCTACACCTTC. Its protein product is CASSWDPGQSSANYGYTF.

The chain recombines TRBV12-5 with TRBJ2-7, with TRBD2 matching over 7 bases. The CDR3 runs to 16 residues. The V segment lost 0 bases and the J segment 5 bases; nucleotides outside the gene matches: 10. Germline loops: CDR1 LGHNT, CDR2 FRNRAP. DNA of the CDR3: TGTGCTAGTGGTTTGGTAGGGACTACCTTCGCTGACGAGCAGTACTTC. It yields the protein CASGLVGTTFADEQYF.

This clone appeared once. This sequence joins TRBV5-1 and TRBJ2-4; a possible D gene is TRBD1 (5 bases). Germline CDR1 SGHRS, CDR2 YFSETQ. V was trimmed by 2 bases and J by 4 bases, leaving 7 bases between them. The CDR3 extends over 13 amino acids. The DNA of the CDR3 is TGCGCCAGCAGCTTTGGGGCGAAAAACATTCAGTACTTC. It translates to CASSFGAKNIQYF.

Regarding this clone: The sample holds other DNA sequences that translate to the same CDR3. The chain's CDR3 is CASSFGRGTNTGELFF. CDR3 coding DNA: TGCGCCAGCAGCTTCGGCAGGGGGACGAACACCGGGGAGCTGTTTTTT. The chain links TRBV5-1 to TRBJ2-2, with 7 bases matching TRBD1. Germline CDR1 and CDR2: SGHRS and YFSETQ. This CDR3 region has 16 residues. The ends lost 2 bases at V and 0 bases at J; junction bases unmatched: 4.

This clone has a handful of counts. V is TRBV6-5 and J is TRBJ1-5; 7 nucleotides agree with TRBD1. The V and J ends lost 8 bases and 2 bases, in that order; junction bases with no gene match: 6. The CDR3 runs to 14 residues. Germline V gene lookup returns CDR1 MNHEY and CDR2 SVGAGI. CDR3 bases: TGTGCCAGCGGGCGACAGGGTGGCAATCAGCCCCAGCATTTT. Protein product: CASGRQGGNQPQHF.

The chain joins TRBV7-3 to TRBJ2-5, with D possibly matching TRBD1 (5 bases). The CDR3 has 13 amino acids. The V gene's germline CDR1 is SGHTA and CDR2 FQGTGA. V lost 1 base, J lost 5 bases, and 8 bases lay in between. This CDR3 reads CASSLIRDETQYF. The CDR3 region has the DNA TGTGCCAGCAGCTTAATCAGGGATGAGACCCAGTACTTC. Based on the CDR3 plus reference TRBV7-3 and TRBJ2-5, the full variable domain is GAGVSQTPSNKVTEKGKYVELRCDPISGHTALYWYRQSLGQGPEFLIYFQGTGAADDSGLPNDRFFAVRPEGSVSTLKIQRTERGDSAVYLCASSLIRDETQYFGPGTRLLVL.

The chain recombines TRBV9 with TRBJ2-3, with TRBD2 identical over 14 bases. Germline-derived CDR1 and CDR2 are SGDLS and YYNGEE. The CDR3 length is 18 residues. The V gene end was trimmed by 4 bases and the J gene end by 1 base; junction bases not matched to a gene: 8. CDR3 sequence: CASSLRGTSGGRTDTQYF. The CDR3 DNA follows: TGTGCCAGCAGCCTTCGCGGGACTAGCGGGGGACGCACAGATACGCAGTATTTT.